Given below is one T cell receptor (beta chain) in context. The target of this receptor is not known. No qualities accompany the bases; no much larger clone lies one base away. Donors were patients with localized lung adenocarcinoma, a subtype of non-small cell lung cancer. These samples came from the margins of localized lung adenocarcinomas. For TCR repertoire analysis, CD8+ T cells from tumor tissue were profiled separately from CD4+ T cells. The library was made by PCR. The sample was run on a HiSeq X Ten. TCRdb itself trimmed the public reads at Q25 with fastp, ran MiXCR and retained productive beta chains. Identical CDR3 proteins give one entry, which carries the most common genes and DNA. This sample has some 3,100 distinct CDR3 sequences in its table, and over 55% of those were observed once. Approximately 15% of the sample goes to the ten largest clones. As encoded in the germline V gene, CDR1 is MNHNS while CDR2 is SASEGT. V sheds 2 bases and J sheds 5 bases, leaving 13 bases between their ends. The CDR3 measures 15 amino acids from cysteine to phenylalanine. The DNA shown is the 45-base CDR3, in frame from base 1.

These data originate in a study of CD4 and CD8 cells across lung adenocarcinoma regions (dated by TCRdb to the late 2010s). Background for the entire study: The study examined intratumor heterogeneity of the T cell receptor repertoire by comparing tumor centers with tumor margins.

The sequence links TRBV6-1 to TRBJ2-4; the D gene may be TRBD1 or TRBD2, since each aligns over 5 bases. What was sequenced was CD8+ T cells from the margin of a lung tumor. Taken with the paper, the label for cell subset or site translates to: tumor margin region. The TCR was taken from a female donor with lung adenocarcinoma. The CD4 and CD8 labels of this study may be unreliable. The sequence in DNA is TGTGCCAGCAGTGAATTGGCCCTGGGGGAAAACATTCAGTACTTC. Its product reads: CASSELALGENIQYF.